The sequence of this T cell receptor (beta chain) was determined in a study of T-cell reconstitution after alpha-beta-depleted transplantation in children. A library of TCRbeta sequences, prepared with unique molecular identifiers, was generated. TCRdb re-analysed the PCR reads in MiXCR, keeping a single row per CDR3 protein. The top ten clones hold about 15% of a sample with roughly 90,000 distinct CDR3 sequences, more than 9% of them seen once. This clonotype has more than one count but fewer than ten. The TCR was taken from a human donor who donated a stem cell graft to a child with inherited bone marrow failure. The specimen was PBMCs from the stem cell graft donor, collected from the stem cell graft.

This CDR3 is CASSQDDGGPGAFF. CDR3 DNA sequence: TGCGCCAGCAGCCAAGATGACGGGGGGCCCGGAGCTTTCTTT. The chain couples TRBV4-3 to TRBJ1-1; tentatively, D is TRBD1 (6 bases). The CDR3 has 14 residues. V was trimmed by 0 bases and J by 10 bases, leaving 15 bases between them. Germline CDR1 LGHNA, CDR2 YSLEER.